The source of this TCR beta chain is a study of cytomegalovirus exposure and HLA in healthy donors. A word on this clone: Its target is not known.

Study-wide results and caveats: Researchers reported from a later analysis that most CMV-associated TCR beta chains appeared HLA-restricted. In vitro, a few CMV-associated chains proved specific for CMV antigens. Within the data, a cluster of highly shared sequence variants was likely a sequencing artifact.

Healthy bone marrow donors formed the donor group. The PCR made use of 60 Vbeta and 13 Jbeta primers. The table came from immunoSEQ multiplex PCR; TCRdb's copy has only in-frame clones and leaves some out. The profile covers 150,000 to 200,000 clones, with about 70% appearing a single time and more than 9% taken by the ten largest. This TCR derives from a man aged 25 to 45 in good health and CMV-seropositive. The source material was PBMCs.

CDR3 nucleotides: TGTGCCTGGAGGGCAACAGTGGTGGGGGAGCTGTTTTTT. The encoded protein is CAWRATVVGELFF. The V and J genes are TRBV30 and TRBJ2-2; D is ambiguous. The V gene lost 3 bases and the J gene lost 8 bases, with 13 bases spanning the gap. The germline V gene has CDR1 GTSNPN and CDR2 SVGIG (reference sequence). The CDR3 consists of 13 residues. Looking up the rest from reference TRBV30 and TRBJ2-2 gives the full variable domain: SQTIHQWPATLVQPVGSPLSLECTVEGTSNPNLYWYRQAAGRGLQLLFYSVGIGQISSEVPQNLSASRPQDRQFILSSKKLLLSDSGFYLCAWRATVVGELFFGEGSRLTVL.